This TCR beta chain was retrieved from a study of technical replicates of blood from a handful of donors. TCRdb's copy holds only in-frame clones and misses some; the assay was immunoSEQ multiplex PCR. The sample holds about 73,000 clones, roughly 93% seen once. V lost 1 base to trimming and J lost 11 bases, with 18 bases between them. The CDR3 length is 14 residues. From germline, CDR1 is GTSNPN and CDR2 SVGIG (reference sequence). The clonotype originates from a human donor in good health. Sequencing input: T cells isolated from PBMCs. This chain joins TRBV30 and TRBJ1-5; D call uncertain. The CDR3 DNA is TGTGCCTGGAGTGGGAAAGTGAGGGATCGGACCCAGCATTTT. Translated: CAWSGKVRDRTQHF.